This T cell receptor (beta chain) was sequenced for a study of blood T cell repertoires in COVID-19. At the level of the study: Whether acute or convalescent, the COVID-19 samples came from the United States, Italy and Spain. The cDNA or gDNA used as material had been derived from T cells, B-cell-depleted T cells, or PBMCs.

The V gene's germline CDR1 is KGHDR and CDR2 SFDVKD. This CDR3 spans 14 amino acids. The V end lost 1 base, the J end lost 2 bases, and 7 bases lay between the germline ends. Per the original data handling: Counts of nucleated cells, estimated from reference gene primer amplification, were obtained. Assay: immunoSEQ multiplex PCR; the TCRdb copy retains only in-frame clones and omits some. Clone size and the V and J calls come from that table; the DNA yielded D and trimming. The sample yields 340,000 or so clones, around 83% seen once. The sequence derives from a man aged 30-40 years with active or convalescent COVID-19. The V and J genes are TRBV24-1 and TRBJ1-2; TRBD1 might be the D (6 bases). The material sequenced was peripheral blood. CDR3 protein: CATSDFTGNYGYTF. The DNA of the CDR3 is TGTGCCACCAGTGATTTCACAGGGAACTATGGCTACACCTTC.